This TCR beta chain was observed in a study of beta chain features in type 1 diabetes. The study's findings and limits: Shortening that was moderate but significant affected the TCRB CDR3s of Type 1 diabetes patients in all four CD4+ subsets.

The CDR3 length is 14 residues. CDR1 LNHDA and CDR2 SQIVND come from the germline V gene (reference sequence). With 8 bases clipped from V and 9 bases from J, the junction kept 7 bases outside the gene matches. TCRB transcripts that were expressed got sequenced, as all of the isolated RNA had been reverse transcribed. Here immunoSEQ multiplex PCR was the method, and the copy in TCRdb shows in-frame clones only, minus some. The sample includes a few hundred thousand clones, 13% to 15% of them seen just once. A remark on this clone: Its antigen remains unknown.

The receptor was isolated from a man between 25 and 39 years old with type 1 diabetes. Material for sequencing was naive CD4+ T cells from blood. The chain uses TRBV19 and TRBJ2-1; 13 nucleotides line up with TRBD2. DNA of the CDR3: TGTGCCAGTTCCGGGACTAGCGGGATTGCTGAGCAGTTCTTC. Its translation is CASSGTSGIAEQFF.